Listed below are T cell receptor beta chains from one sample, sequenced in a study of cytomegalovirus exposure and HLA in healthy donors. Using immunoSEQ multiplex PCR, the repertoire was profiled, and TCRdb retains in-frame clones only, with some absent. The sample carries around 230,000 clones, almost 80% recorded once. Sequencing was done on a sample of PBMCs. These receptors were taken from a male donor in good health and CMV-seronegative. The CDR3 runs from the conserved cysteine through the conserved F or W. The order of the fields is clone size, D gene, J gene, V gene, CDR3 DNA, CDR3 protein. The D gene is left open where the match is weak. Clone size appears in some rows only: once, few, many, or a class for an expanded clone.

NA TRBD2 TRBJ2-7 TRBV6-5 TGTGCCAGCAGTTCGCGGACTAGAGCCGAGTACGAGCAGTACTTC CASSSRTRAEYEQYF
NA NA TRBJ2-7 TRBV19 TGTGCCAGTACGACAGGATTGTCCTACGAGCAGTACTTC CASTTGLSYEQYF
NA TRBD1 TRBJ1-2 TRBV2 TGTGCCAGCAGTGAAGGGGGGACAGGAGGTAACTATGGCTACACCTTC CASSEGGTGGNYGYTF
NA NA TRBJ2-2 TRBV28 TGTGCCAGCTTGTCGGGGAAGGGGGGAGGGAGGACCGGGGAGCTGTTTTTT CASLSGKGGGRTGELFF
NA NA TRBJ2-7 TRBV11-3 TGTGCCAGCAGCTTCCGAGAGGGCTACGAGCAGTACTTC CASSFREGYEQYF
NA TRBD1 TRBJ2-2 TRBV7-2 TGTGCCAGCAGCCCGGACAGGGTCATTGCCGGGGAGCTGTTTTTT CASSPDRVIAGELFF
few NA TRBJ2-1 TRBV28 TGTGCCAGCAGTTCCGGGACTCTCAATGAGCAGTTCTTC CASSSGTLNEQFF
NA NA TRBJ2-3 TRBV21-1 TGTGCCAGCAGCCTTCTCGGGGGATTCAGGTTTAGAGATACGCAGTATTTT CASSLLGGFRFRDTQYF
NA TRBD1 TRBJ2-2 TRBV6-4 TGTGCCAGCAGTTCAGGGGGCCCCTGGGGCACCGGGGAGCTGTTTTTT CASSSGGPWGTGELFF
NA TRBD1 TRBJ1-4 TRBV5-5 TGTGCCAGCAGCTCAGAGAGGGGGCGGGATGAAAAACTGTTTTTT CASSSERGRDEKLFF
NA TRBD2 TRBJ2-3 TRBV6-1 TGTGCCAGCAGTGGACGGACTAGCGGGATAGATACGCAGTATTTT CASSGRTSGIDTQYF
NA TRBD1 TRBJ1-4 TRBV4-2 TGTGCCAGCAGCGACAGGGTCCATAATGAAAAACTGTTTTTT CASSDRVHNEKLFF
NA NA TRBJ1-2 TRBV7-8 TGTGCCAGCAGCGAGCGGCGGGGTCCCAGTGGCTACACCTTC CASSERRGPSGYTF
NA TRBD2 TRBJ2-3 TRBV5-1 TGCGCCAGCAGCATCTGGACTAGCGGAGATACGCAGTATTTT CASSIWTSGDTQYF
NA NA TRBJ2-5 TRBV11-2 TGTGCCAGCAGCTTAGGACAGGCCAGAGGCCAGTACTTC CASSLGQARGQYF
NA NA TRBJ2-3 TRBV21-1 TGTGCCAGCACCGAGTGCGATCCCCGAGGCACCCACACAGATACGCAGTATTTT CASTECDPRGTHTDTQYF